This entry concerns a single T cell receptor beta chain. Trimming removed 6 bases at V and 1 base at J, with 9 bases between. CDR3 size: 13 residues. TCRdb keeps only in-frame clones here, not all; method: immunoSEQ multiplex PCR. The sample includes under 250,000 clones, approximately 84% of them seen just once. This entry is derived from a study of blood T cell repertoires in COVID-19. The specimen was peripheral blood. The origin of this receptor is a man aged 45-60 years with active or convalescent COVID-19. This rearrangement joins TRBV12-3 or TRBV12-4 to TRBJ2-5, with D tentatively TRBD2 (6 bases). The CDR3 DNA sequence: TGTGCCAGCAGCCAGGGACTCCAAGAGACCCAGTACTTC. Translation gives CASSQGLQETQYF.